This T cell receptor (beta chain) was profiled in a study of blood T cell repertoires in COVID-19. Study summary: Some COVID-19 samples were acute and others convalescent; all came from the United States, Italy and Spain.

V gave up 3 bases and J gave up 1 base; unmatched junction bases: 5. Per the germline V gene, CDR1 is KGHSH and CDR2 is LQKENI. This CDR3 region has 15 residues. This table comes from immunoSEQ multiplex PCR, and its TCRdb copy is limited to in-frame clones, with some not included. The table lists about 150,000 clones, over 90% of them singletons, with 0.5% to 0.65% in the top ten. This TCR was recovered from a man aged 50 to 59 with acute or convalescent COVID-19. Input material: peripheral blood. The V and J genes are TRBV18 and TRBJ2-5; 7 bases are shared with TRBD2. CDR3: CASSPPLALQETQYF. The CDR3 bases are TGTGCCAGCTCACCCCCACTAGCGCTCCAAGAGACCCAGTACTTC.